Below, one TCR beta chain is given with its context. This clone was picked up a small number of times. Its antigen is currently not known. Base-call qualities are not available, and no considerably larger clone is one nucleotide away. The record originates from a study of cytomegalovirus exposure and HLA in healthy donors (dated by TCRdb to 2015 to 2018). Background for the entire study: An earlier analysis of several hundred of the donors reported under 300 Gb of sequence data and around 120 million unique TCR beta sequences obtained from approximately 180 million T cells. Roughly 310 gigabases of sequencing data and approximately 85 million unique TCR sequences were included in an early release covering about 700 HLA-typed donors. Of the approximately 400 genotyped donors, about 80% fell in the genetic ancestry cluster associated with self-reported Caucasian donors. The aim of the study was to test whether cataloging public T cell receptors could identify signatures of past pathogen exposure. The study used immunosequencing to profile the T cell repertoires of several hundred subjects and linked those repertoires to cytomegalovirus serostatus. Along with the roughly 670-subject first cohort, a separate validation cohort of approximately 110 different subjects was used. High-throughput TCR immunosequencing, statistical association of individual TCRs with disease status, and machine learning were combined to predict cytomegalovirus infection status. In a later analysis, previously published TCR beta repertoires from hundreds of donors were re-analyzed and high-resolution HLA genotyping was added so that TCR occurrence patterns could be studied. Rather than drawing on any new phenotypic data, the later analysis identified candidate immune exposures from TCR beta sequences and the way those sequences occurred across donors. An earlier analysis of roughly 580 of the donors used high-throughput TCR beta sequencing to judge whether each TCR beta V gene segment behaved as functional or pseudogenic. Donor age, sex, ethnicity and CMV serostatus were compiled alongside the repertoire data. Genome-wide SNP genotypes for about 65% of the 666 donors were used in a later genetic analysis, which treated that subset as a discovery cohort. All discovery cohort repertoires had been generated on a single sequencing platform. Class I and class II HLA loci were covered by the typing at four-digit resolution. The number of typed donors differed by locus: roughly 620-640 for A, B, C, DRB1 and DQB1; 522 for DQA1; around 610 for DPA1; and around 450 for DPB1. Because of strong linkage in the cohort, roughly five DR-DQ haplotypes were treated as single units for association and clustering. Among 398 genotyped donors of the cohort, an average of 235,054 unique TCR beta nucleotide sequences were sequenced per donor, around a sixth of them non-productive. Results and caveats for the whole study, not just this receptor: While some public TCRs were present in many individuals, most TCR sequences turned up only very rarely across donors. A later analysis found that TCR association rates varied across HLA loci, with DRB1 alleles showing the most associated TCRs and HLA-C alleles the fewest. According to a later analysis, most CMV-associated TCR beta chains appeared to be HLA-restricted, and the HLA associations seemed to be driven largely by CMV exposure. In an earlier analysis of a few hundred of the donors, most TCR beta V segments were observed in productive rearrangements about 87% or about 30% of the time, broadly matching IMGT annotations. Compared with equally common non-associated chains, HLA-associated TCR beta chains in a later analysis were more clonally expanded and had lower generation probabilities. The earlier analysis of 587 of the donors excluded fewer than 20 rarely observed V segments, including chromosome 9 orphons, because counts were too low. A cluster of highly shared sequence variants was judged likely to represent a technical artifact of the sequencing pipeline. Compared with the approximately 720-donor mean, donors in an Asian-associated ancestry cluster had fewer N-insertions in productive TCRs, according to a later genetic analysis. An association between a missense DCLRE1C variant and V-gene and J-gene trimming of TCR beta chains was found in a later genetic analysis and replicated in an independent cohort. HLA typing was unavailable for some donors at each locus, so association tests used only the typed subset. A further reported finding was that TCR beta sequences accurately predicted the HLA-A and HLA-B alleles for most subjects in the first cohort. The presence/absence analyses assumed that sequencing depth was roughly uniform across donors, and that assumption may not be true. Three of the identified cytomegalovirus-associated TCR beta chains were confirmed in vitro to be specific for cytomegalovirus antigens. Some IMGT-functional V segments, including TRBV6-2 and TRBV6-3, could not be distinguished by the 87-base-pair reads and were therefore excluded. In the study, around 150 TCR beta chains were listed as associated with cytomegalovirus. In a later analysis, several top co-occurrence clusters were reported to appear linked to parvovirus B19, influenza, CMV and Epstein-Barr virus. Strong co-occurrence of HLA alleles, especially DR and DQ, made assigning TCR associations to individual alleles difficult. The cohort was sequenced for TCR beta chains only, and without alpha or paired-chain data the features that could be detected were limited. The only immune exposure information available for the cohort was CMV serostatus. The authors suggested that the approach could potentially be generalized to other disease states and immunological phenotypes. The classifier was reported to diagnose cytomegalovirus status with high specificity and sensitivity in both the original and validation cohorts. Linkage disequilibrium might explain the correlated functional status among segregating V segments, but an unknown experimental factor could not be ruled out. A later analysis associated about 17,000 TCR beta sequences with specific HLA alleles at a false discovery rate of 0.05.

V sheds 5 bases and J sheds 3 bases, leaving 10 bases between their ends. CDR1 SGHTA and CDR2 FQGNSA were looked up in the germline V gene. The CDR3, from cysteine to phenylalanine, totals 13 residues. The read is trimmed to its CDR3 DNA, 39 bases read in frame from base 1. The cohort comprised approximately 700 healthy bone marrow donors. At the time of sampling, every cohort member was nominally healthy, though immune exposures that went unrecorded were likely present. The donor was CMV seronegative and belonged to the group of around 400 seronegative cohort members. A peripheral blood sample was collected from each donor, and TCR beta sequencing was performed on peripheral blood mononuclear cells. Genomic DNA extraction from the blood cell samples was performed with the Qiagen DNeasy Blood Extraction Kit. The library was generated by the immunoSEQ multiplex PCR assay. For the multiplex PCR, a mixture combining 60 forward primers for TCR Vbeta segments and 13 reverse primers for TCR Jbeta segments was used. Amplification of the CDR3 region of rearranged TCR beta genes was performed with a multiplex PCR assay on genomic DNA. The Illumina HiSeq System was used to sequence the amplified TCR beta libraries as 87-base-pair reads. The study's own analysis went as follows. Across the 600 to 700 repertoires, a later analysis counted 60 million to 90 million unique TCR beta chains, roughly 11 million of which were shared by at least two donors. Raw reads were error-corrected and collapsed into unique sequences by a nearest-neighbor algorithm in which closely related sequences were merged to remove PCR and sequencing errors. To assign V, D and J gene segments, CDR3 sequences were aligned to IMGT reference sequences. Each retained sequence needed at least a six-nucleotide match to both a V gene segment and a J gene segment. Rearrangements were classified as productive when the CDR3 lacked stop codons and remained in frame with V and J, and all other rearrangements were classified as non-productive. Following IMGT convention, CDR3 was defined as the stretch from the second conserved V-encoded cysteine up to the conserved J-encoded phenylalanine. Sequences without an unambiguous match to a single V gene segment were excluded from the earlier analysis of a few hundred of the donors. In an earlier analysis of several hundred of the donors, V segments were called functional above 56.7% productive rearrangements and were called segregating when the between-donor standard deviation exceeded 5%. A statistical classification framework was developed to diagnose cytomegalovirus status using the catalog of TCR beta chain sequences. In a later analysis, TCR nucleotide sequences were compared against IMGT/GENE-DB human TR gene sequences so that V and J genes could be assigned. In a later analysis, CDR3 sequences and most-parsimonious VDJ recombination scenarios were assigned using the TCRdist pipeline. In a later analysis, every TCR beta chain was defined by the combination of its CDR3 amino acid sequence and its V-gene family, and reads without a unique V-gene family were dropped. To address suspected cross-contamination and a sequencing artifact, a later analysis removed approximately 600 highly shared, low-generation-probability nucleotide sequences. For each public chain, a later analysis derived a clonal expansion index from normalized ranks of inferred template counts within each repertoire. In a later analysis, generation probabilities were computed using a VDJ recombination model fitted to out-of-frame rearrangements, and the results were checked against IGoR. Hypergeometric tests were used in a later analysis to score TCR-TCR, TCR-HLA and TCR-CMV co-occurrence, with a repertoire-size bias correction applied to the TCR pairs. A later analysis estimated false discovery rates by permuting HLA or CMV assignments 20 times. In a later analysis, co-occurring TCRs were grouped with DBSCAN, and TCRdist sequence similarity was added when clustering was performed within HLA-allele-positive subsets. Repertoires with fewer than 30,000 or more than 120,000 public chains were left out of co-occurrence clustering, as were four to six repertoires with anomalous nucleotide sharing. TCRdb provides this immuneACCESS table in a form limited to in-frame rearrangements. Some clones are lacking; in checked studies, under half of them reflect an unresolved V gene, and why the rest are absent is not known. V and J calls and clone size are copied from that table; D and trimming were computed from the DNA. In all, the sample holds 70,000 or so clones, and around 64% of those were seen once. The top ten clones comprise 3% to 3.5% of the sample.

Source material: PBMCs. The TCR sequence derives from a woman aged 45-60 years in good health and CMV-seronegative. This receptor chain uses TRBV7-2 and TRBJ1-1; the D gene identity is not certain. The CDR3 sequence is CASSLSRDTEAFF. DNA sequence: TGTGCCAGCAGCCTATCGCGGGACACTGAAGCTTTCTTT.